This T cell receptor (beta chain) emerged from a study of T cell responses to AZD1222 COVID-19 vaccine. Clones were sequenced by immunoSEQ multiplex PCR, and TCRdb holds only the in-frame ones, with some missing. The data show under 150,000 clones, roughly 88% seen once. Trimming removed 0 bases from V and 5 bases from J, with 15 bases in between. Germline V gene sequence: CDR1 SGHNT, CDR2 YYREEE (reference sequence). The CDR3 has 15 amino acids. The chain uses TRBV5-4 and TRBJ2-7, with D perhaps matching TRBD2 (7 bases). This sequence was found in an adult in good health. The specimen was peripheral blood, collected on day 0 of AZD1222 vaccination. The CDR3, as DNA: TGTGCCAGCAGCTTGGCGTGGCGGGGGCTGCACGAGCAGTACTTC. Translated: CASSLAWRGLHEQYF.